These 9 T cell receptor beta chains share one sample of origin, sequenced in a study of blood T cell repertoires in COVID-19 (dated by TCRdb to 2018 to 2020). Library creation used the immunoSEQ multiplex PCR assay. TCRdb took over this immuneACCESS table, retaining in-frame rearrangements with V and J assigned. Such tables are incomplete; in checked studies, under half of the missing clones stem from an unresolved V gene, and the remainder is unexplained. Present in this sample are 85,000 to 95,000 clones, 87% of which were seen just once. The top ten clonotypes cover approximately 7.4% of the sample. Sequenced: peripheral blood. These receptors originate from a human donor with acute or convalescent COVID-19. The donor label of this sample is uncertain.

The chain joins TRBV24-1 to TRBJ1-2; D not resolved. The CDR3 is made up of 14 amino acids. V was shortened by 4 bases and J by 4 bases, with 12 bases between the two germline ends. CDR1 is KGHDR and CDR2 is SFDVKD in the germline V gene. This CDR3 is CATSDPPRAYGYTF. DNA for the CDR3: TGTGCCACCAGTGACCCCCCTCGCGCCTATGGCTACACCTTC.

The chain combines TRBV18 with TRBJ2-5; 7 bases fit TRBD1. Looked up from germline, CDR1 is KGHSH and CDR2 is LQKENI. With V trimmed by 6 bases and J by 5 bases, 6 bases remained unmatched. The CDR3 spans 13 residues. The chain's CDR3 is CASSPGQTETQYF. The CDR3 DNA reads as TGTGCCAGCTCCCCGGGACAGACGGAGACCCAGTACTTC.

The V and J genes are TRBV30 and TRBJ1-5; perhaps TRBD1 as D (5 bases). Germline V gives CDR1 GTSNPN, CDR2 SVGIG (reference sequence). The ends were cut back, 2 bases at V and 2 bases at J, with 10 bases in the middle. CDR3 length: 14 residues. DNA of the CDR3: TGTGCCTGGAGTTGGCAGGGTGGCAATCAGCCCCAGCATTTT. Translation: CAWSWQGGNQPQHF.

The CDR3 loop reads CASSDRQGSYEQYF. The CDR3 bases are TGTGCCAGCAGTGACAGACAGGGCAGCTACGAGCAGTACTTC. V and J are TRBV6-4 and TRBJ2-7; TRBD1 matches at 7 bases. V trimming: 2 bases; J trimming: 3 bases; junction bases outside the gene matches: 4. The CDR3 spans 14 residues. Germline-derived CDR1 and CDR2 are MRHNA and SNTAGT.

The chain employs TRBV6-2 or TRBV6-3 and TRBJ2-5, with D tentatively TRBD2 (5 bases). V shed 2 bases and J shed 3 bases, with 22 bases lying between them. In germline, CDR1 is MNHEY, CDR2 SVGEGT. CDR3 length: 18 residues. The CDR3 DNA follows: TGTGCCAGCAGTTACCCTGGAGCAACGAATAGCGATGAAGAGACCCAGTACTTC. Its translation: CASSYPGATNSDEETQYF.

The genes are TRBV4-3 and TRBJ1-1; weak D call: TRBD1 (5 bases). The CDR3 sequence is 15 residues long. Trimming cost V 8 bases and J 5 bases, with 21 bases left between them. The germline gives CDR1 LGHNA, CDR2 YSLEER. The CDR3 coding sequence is TGCGCCAGCGTCAAGTCCAGCGGGGGATTTACTGAAGCTTTCTTT. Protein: CASVKSSGGFTEAFF.

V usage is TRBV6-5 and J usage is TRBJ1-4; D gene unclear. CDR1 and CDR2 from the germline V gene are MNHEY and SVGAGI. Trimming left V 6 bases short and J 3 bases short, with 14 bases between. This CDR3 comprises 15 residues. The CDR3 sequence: CASRLGVMANEKLFF. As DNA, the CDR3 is TGTGCCAGCAGGCTCGGGGTCATGGCTAATGAAAAACTGTTTTTT.

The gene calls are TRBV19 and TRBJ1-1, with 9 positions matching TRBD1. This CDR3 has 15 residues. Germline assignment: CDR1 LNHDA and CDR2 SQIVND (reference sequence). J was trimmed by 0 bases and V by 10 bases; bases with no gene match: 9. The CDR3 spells CATPRDRVMNTEAFF. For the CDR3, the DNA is TGTGCCACCCCTCGGGACAGGGTGATGAACACTGAAGCTTTCTTT.

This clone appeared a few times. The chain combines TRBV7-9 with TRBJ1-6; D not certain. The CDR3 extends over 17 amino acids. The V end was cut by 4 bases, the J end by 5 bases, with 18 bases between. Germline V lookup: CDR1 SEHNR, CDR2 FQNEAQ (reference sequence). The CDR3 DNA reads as TGTGCCAGCAGCTCTCCCTCGACGACACAAGATAATTCACCCCTCCACTTT. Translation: CASSSPSTTQDNSPLHF.